This passage covers 10 T cell receptor beta chains from one sample sequenced in a study of cytomegalovirus exposure and HLA in healthy donors. Primers included in the PCR were 60 Vbeta and 13 Jbeta primers. Sequenced by immunoSEQ multiplex PCR; TCRdb stores in-frame clones only, minus some. The sample carries approximately 170,000 clones, 80% recorded once. Input material: PBMCs. These receptors originate from a woman aged 45 to 65 in good health and CMV-seropositive.

V and J are TRBV27 and TRBJ2-1; D remains unclear. The V and J ends lost 3 bases and 4 bases respectively, with 16 bases between them. This CDR3 is 16 amino acids long. The V gene's germline CDR1 is MNHEY and CDR2 SMNVEV (reference sequence). The CDR3 protein is CASSFGRQFVYNEQFF. As DNA, the CDR3 is TGTGCCAGCAGTTTCGGCAGACAATTCGTTTACAATGAGCAGTTCTTC.

This sequence joins TRBV9 and TRBJ1-2; tentatively, D is TRBD1 (6 bases). The germline V gene has CDR1 SGDLS and CDR2 YYNGEE. The CDR3 loop spans 12 amino acids. V shed 6 bases and J shed 7 bases, with 13 bases lying between them. This CDR3 reads CASMGAGSGYTF. The CDR3 bases are TGTGCCAGCATGGGGGCAGGCTCTGGCTACACCTTC.

This chain connects TRBV7-8 to TRBJ1-4; D uncertain. V was clipped by 4 bases and J by 0 bases, with 9 bases between them. The CDR3 sequence is 15 residues long. The germline V gene has CDR1 SGHVS and CDR2 FQNEAQ. CDR3 DNA: TGTGCCAGCAGCTCCCAGTCCGCAACTAATGAAAAACTGTTTTTT. This codes for CASSSQSATNEKLFF.

This sequence joins TRBV15 and TRBJ2-1, with a tentative D call TRBD2 (6 bases). Germline V lookup: CDR1 LNHNV, CDR2 YYDKDF (reference sequence). This CDR3 is 16 amino acids long. V lost 9 bases and J 1 base, leaving 19 bases between the germline ends. In nucleotides, the CDR3 is TGTGCCACGATTCCCGGGGGAGTGGGATCCTACAATGAGCAGTTCTTC. Its translation: CATIPGGVGSYNEQFF.

The V and J genes are TRBV7-9 and TRBJ2-3; 11 bases are a match to TRBD2. The CDR3 sequence is 16 residues long. Germline loops: CDR1 SEHNR, CDR2 FQNEAQ (reference sequence). Trimming took 4 bases from V and 4 from J; bases not matched to a gene: 7. The CDR3 DNA sequence: TGTGCCAGCAGCTCCTCTAGCGGGGGGTTATCAGATACGCAGTATTTT. Protein: CASSSSSGGLSDTQYF.

The rearrangement joins TRBV7-3 to TRBJ2-7; D might be TRBD2 (7 bases). Per the germline V gene, CDR1 is SGHTA and CDR2 is FQGTGA. This CDR3 has 15 residues. The V and J ends lost 3 bases and 3 bases respectively, with 15 bases between them. Here the CDR3 DNA reads TGTGCCAGCAGCTTTAATGGAGGGGGGGGCTACGAGCAGTACTTC. This encodes CASSFNGGGGYEQYF.

This clone came up once. The chain links TRBV9 to TRBJ1-1; D not certain. This CDR3 contains 13 residues. V was cut by 4 bases and J by 6 bases, with 13 bases left in between. Germline CDR1 is SGDLS and CDR2 is YYNGEE. CDR3 sequence: CASSPVFGAEAFF. The CDR3 DNA reads as TGTGCCAGCAGCCCCGTCTTCGGGGCTGAAGCTTTCTTT. Full variable domain (remainder filled in from reference TRBV9 and TRBJ1-1): DSGVTQTPKHLITATGQRVTLRCSPRSGDLSVYWYQQSLDQGLQFLIQYYNGEERAKGNILERFSAQQFPDLHSELNLSSLELGDSALYFCASSPVFGAEAFFGQGTRLTVV.

The chain carries TRBV10-3 and TRBJ1-2; TRBD1 agrees at 7 bases. Germline trimming cut 10 bases from V and 1 base from J; bases unmatched to any gene: 6. Per the germline V gene, CDR1 is ENHRY and CDR2 is SYGVKD. The CDR3 sequence is 13 residues long. This CDR3 is CATRQGFNYGYTF. CDR3 nucleotides: TGTGCCACAAGACAGGGTTTTAACTATGGCTACACCTTC.

This clone was seen just once. J is TRBJ2-5 and V is TRBV15; 9 nucleotides agree with TRBD1. Trimming removed 3 bases from V and 4 bases from J; junction bases left unmatched: 3. This CDR3 is 14 amino acids long. Germline CDR1 is LNHNV and CDR2 is YYDKDF (reference sequence). The CDR3 reads CATSRDRGRETQYF. The CDR3 region has the DNA TGTGCCACCAGCAGGGACAGGGGACGAGAGACCCAGTACTTC.

The chain recombines TRBV6-5 with TRBJ2-7; 8 bases agree with TRBD1. Per germline, CDR1 MNHEY and CDR2 SVGAGI. The V and J ends lost 0 bases and 0 bases, in that order; junction bases with no gene match: 1. The CDR3 runs to 15 residues. The CDR3 DNA reads TGTGCCAGCAGTTACTCAGGACAGGGCTCCTACGAGCAGTACTTC. Its protein is CASSYSGQGSYEQYF.